What follows are 26 T cell receptor beta chains derived from one specimen sequenced in a study of CD8 T cells in ankylosing spondylitis. Using its own MiXCR run on the 5' RACE reads, TCRdb lists one record per CDR3 protein. The sample holds 250,000 or so distinct CDR3 sequences; approximately 12% are singletons and the top ten take under 8%. Sequencing input: blood, either unsorted or a sorted T cell fraction (not recorded which). All receptors derive from a male donor with ankylosing spondylitis or in good health (not recorded which).

On this clonotype itself: The conserved phenylalanine or tryptophan normally closing the CDR3 is absent here, so this likely arose from a read error. The chain couples TRBV11-2 to TRBJ2-1; D gene ambiguous. The V end was cut by 1 base, the J end by 9 bases, with 13 bases between. The CDR3 spans 14 residues. CDR1 and CDR2 from the germline V gene are SGHAT and FQNNGV. The CDR3 is CASSLGPVVAEQFL. DNA of the CDR3: TGTGCCAGCAGCTTAGGGCCAGTGGTAGCTGAGCAGTTCCTC.

This chain links TRBV7-2 with TRBJ1-5; D is perhaps TRBD1 (5 bases). V was clipped by 4 bases and J by 4 bases, with 14 bases between them. The CDR3 consists of 15 residues. The germline CDR1 and CDR2 sequences are SGHTA and FQGNSA. DNA for the CDR3: TGTGCCAGCAGCTCAGGGCAGGGACGAAATCAGCCCCAGCATTTT. It translates to CASSSGQGRNQPQHF. The whole variable domain, filled in from reference TRBV7-2 and TRBJ1-5, reads GAGVSQSPSNKVTEKGKDVELRCDPISGHTALYWYRQSLGQGLEFLIYFQGNSAPDKSGLPSDRFSAERTGGSVSTLTIQRTQQEDSAVYLCASSSGQGRNQPQHFGDGTRLSIL.

This clonotype was seen ten or more times. The rearrangement joins TRBV5-1 to TRBJ2-1; D is ambiguous. V lost 0 bases and J lost 2, with 9 bases in between. Germline V gene sequence: CDR1 SGHRS, CDR2 YFSETQ. The CDR3 runs to 15 residues. CDR3 protein: CASSLGPEPYNEQFF. CDR3 DNA: TGCGCCAGCAGCTTGGGACCAGAGCCCTACAATGAGCAGTTCTTC.

The rearrangement links TRBV20-1 to TRBJ2-3; 13 bases map to TRBD2. V dropped 2 bases and J dropped 2; count of bases not matched to a gene: 10. The germline gives CDR1 DFQATT, CDR2 SNEGSKA (reference sequence). The CDR3 is 18 residues long. The CDR3 DNA follows: TGCAGTGCTAGAACCCCTCGGGGACTAGCGGGGACCACAGATACGCAGTATTTT. This encodes CSARTPRGLAGTTDTQYF.

This clonotype was counted at least ten times. This chain connects TRBV5-1 to TRBJ1-1, with D unresolved. The CDR3 loop spans 14 amino acids. CDR1 is SGHRS and CDR2 is YFSETQ in the germline V gene. V dropped 1 base and J dropped 5 bases, with 12 bases sitting between them. The CDR3 region has the DNA TGCGCCAGCAGCTTGCCAGGTTCCTTTACTGAAGCTTTCTTT. Protein: CASSLPGSFTEAFF.

The V and J genes are TRBV12-3 or TRBV12-4 and TRBJ2-6; D gene unclear. The CDR3 runs 17 residues. The germline V and J ends were trimmed by 3 bases and 0 bases, with 12 bases remaining between them. In nucleotides, the CDR3 is TGTGCCAGCAGTTTCCGTGTCATCCTCTCTGGGGCCAACGTCCTGACTTTC. Translated, it gives CASSFRVILSGANVLTF.

This clonotype was observed many times. The chain has TRBV28 and TRBJ1-2, with TRBD1 matching 8 bases. Germline CDR1 MDHEN, CDR2 SYDVKM. V lost 5 bases and J lost 6; bases outside the gene matches: 5. CDR3 length equals 13 residues. CDR3: CASSQTGANGYTF. The CDR3 DNA reads as TGTGCCAGCAGTCAGACAGGGGCTAATGGCTACACCTTC.

This chain uses TRBV7-3 with TRBJ2-1; TRBD2 aligns across 8 bases. The germline gives CDR1 SGHTA, CDR2 FQGTGA. The CDR3 totals 11 residues. After removal of 4 bases from V and 10 bases from J, the junction contained 0 bases not matched to a gene. Here the CDR3 DNA reads TGTGCCAGCAGCTCGGGAGGGGAGCAGTTCTTC. Its protein is CASSSGGEQFF.

This clonotype was recorded a few times. V is TRBV19 and J is TRBJ2-1; 7 nucleotides align to TRBD2. This CDR3 is 15 amino acids long. Trimming took 1 base from V and 2 from J; bases not matched to a gene: 2. Germline loops: CDR1 LNHDA, CDR2 SQIVND (reference sequence). The CDR3 here is CASSIASGAYNEQFF. The CDR3 coding sequence is TGTGCCAGTAGTATAGCCAGCGGGGCCTACAATGAGCAGTTCTTC.

Many counts were recorded for this clonotype. V gene TRBV5-1 combines with J gene TRBJ2-1; 14 bases agree with TRBD2. V was pared by 4 bases and J by 0 bases, with 12 bases of the junction left unmatched. The V gene's germline CDR1 is SGHRS and CDR2 YFSETQ. CDR3 length: 20 residues. The CDR3 region has the DNA TGCGCCAGCAGCCACCCGGGGGGACTAGCGGGGGTCAGCTCCTACAATGAGCAGTTCTTC. Encoded protein: CASSHPGGLAGVSSYNEQFF.

In this sample, this clonotype turned up many times. This chain uses TRBV20-1 with TRBJ1-5; D is unresolved. Trimming cost V 2 bases and J 2 bases, with 10 bases left between them. Germline assignment: CDR1 DFQATT and CDR2 SNEGSKA (reference sequence). The CDR3 is 14 residues long. CDR3 residues: CSARTPKGNQPQHF. CDR3 nucleotide sequence: TGCAGTGCTAGAACCCCTAAGGGCAATCAGCCCCAGCATTTT.

This clonotype was counted at least ten times. The chain uses TRBV10-3 and TRBJ2-7, with D perhaps TRBD2 (5 bases). Trimming pared 6 bases from V and 4 bases from J, leaving 7 bases between. The CDR3 totals 11 residues. Germline CDR1 ENHRY, CDR2 SYGVKD. The chain's CDR3 is CAIRTTYEQYF. DNA of the CDR3: TGTGCCATCAGGACTACTTACGAGCAGTACTTC.

This clonotype was recorded many times. V and J are TRBV28 and TRBJ2-5; 12 bases align to TRBD2. Per the germline V gene, CDR1 is MDHEN and CDR2 is SYDVKM. The CDR3 spans 15 residues. V lost 6 bases and J lost 6; bases outside the gene matches: 8. The CDR3 loop reads CASSRGLAGYQTQYF. In DNA, the CDR3 is TGTGCCAGCAGCCGCGGACTAGCGGGATACCAGACCCAGTACTTC.

The chain uses TRBV7-9 and TRBJ1-2; the D gene is possibly TRBD1 (6 bases). In germline, CDR1 is SEHNR, CDR2 FQNEAQ (reference sequence). This CDR3 spans 15 amino acids. The ends were cut back, 0 bases at V and 6 bases at J, with 14 bases in the middle. Here the CDR3 DNA reads TGTGCCAGCAGCTTAGCGCTGGGGGCGCAGGATGGCTACACCTTC. This codes for CASSLALGAQDGYTF. Supplemented by reference TRBV7-9 and TRBJ1-2, the full variable domain reads DTGVSQNPRHKITKRGQNVTFRCDPISEHNRLYWYRQTLGQGPEFLTYFQNEAQLEKSRLLSDRFSAERPKGSFSTLEIQRTEQGDSAMYLCASSLALGAQDGYTFGSGTRLTVV.

There are a few counts of this clonotype. The chain carries TRBV7-7 and TRBJ2-5, with D possibly TRBD2 on 6 matching bases. V was shortened by 3 bases and J by 2 bases, with 13 bases between the two germline ends. CDR3 size: 15 residues. Germline CDR1 is SSHAT and CDR2 is FNYEAQ (reference sequence). The CDR3 sequence is CASSFVGGGQETQYF. In DNA, the CDR3 is TGTGCCAGCAGCTTTGTGGGAGGCGGTCAAGAGACCCAGTACTTC.

This clonotype was counted many times. The chain is built from TRBV12-3 or TRBV12-4 and TRBJ1-1, with D unresolved. The CDR3 has 13 residues. V was shortened by 2 bases and J by 1 base, with 5 bases between the two germline ends. The CDR3 DNA follows: TGTGCCAGCAGTTTATCTTCGAACACTGAAGCTTTCTTT. Translating it yields CASSLSSNTEAFF.

This clonotype was seen a few times. The rearrangement joins TRBV29-1 to TRBJ1-2, with 7 nucleotides matching TRBD1. CDR1 is SQVTM and CDR2 is ANQGSEA in the germline V gene. Losses at the gene ends were 7 bases for V and 7 bases for J; bases not matched to a gene: 12. This CDR3 is built from 13 residues. CDR3 loop: CSAPGSGGSGYTF. The CDR3 DNA follows: TGCAGCGCCCCAGGGTCAGGGGGATCTGGCTACACCTTC.

This clonotype was detected many times. J is TRBJ2-5 and V is TRBV15; D gene uncertain. Trimming left V 8 bases short and J 4 bases short, with 17 bases between. This CDR3 contains 14 residues. Germline V lookup: CDR1 LNHNV, CDR2 YYDKDF (reference sequence). The CDR3 DNA reads TGTGCCACCCGCCTGGACGTAGCCGGAGAGACCCAGTACTTC. It yields the protein CATRLDVAGETQYF. The full variable domain, completed using reference TRBV15 and TRBJ2-5, is DAMVIQNPRYQVTQFGKPVTLSCSQTLNHNVMYWYQQKSSQAPKLLFHYYDKDFNNEADTPDNFQSRRPNTSFCFLDIRSPGLGDTAMYLCATRLDVAGETQYFGPGTRLLVL.

This clonotype has at least ten counts. This chain uses TRBV4-2 with TRBJ1-3; no definite D call. CDR1 is LGHNA, CDR2 YNFKEQ, per germline. Trimming took 4 bases from V and 2 from J, leaving 9 bases between them. There are 14 residues in the CDR3. The CDR3 is CASSPGIPGNTIYF. The CDR3 DNA reads as TGTGCCAGCAGCCCCGGGATTCCTGGAAACACCATATATTTT.

This clonotype was recorded many times. The chain links TRBV5-1 to TRBJ2-1; TRBD2 matches 10 bases. The CDR3 is 19 residues long. Per the germline V gene, CDR1 is SGHRS and CDR2 is YFSETQ. J was trimmed by 7 bases and V by 4 bases; bases with no gene match: 20. CDR3 protein: CASSRWYAPSGSTKNEQFF. DNA for the CDR3: TGCGCCAGCAGCCGGTGGTATGCCCCTAGCGGGAGTACGAAAAATGAGCAGTTCTTC.

This clonotype was recorded at least ten times. The chain joins TRBV20-1 to TRBJ2-3; D uncertain. CDR1 DFQATT and CDR2 SNEGSKA come from the germline V gene (reference sequence). The CDR3 runs to 14 residues. V was clipped by 0 bases and J by 6 bases, with 13 bases between them. CDR3 bases: TGCAGTGCTAGAGATCCGGGCCTAATCGATACGCAGTATTTT. This codes for CSARDPGLIDTQYF.

The CDR3 DNA reads as TGTGCCAGCAGCTCCCCCTGGGGCGGCTACAATGAGCAGTTCTTC. This codes for CASSSPWGGYNEQFF. The chain carries TRBV7-3 and TRBJ2-1, with D possibly being TRBD1 (5 bases). This CDR3 comprises 15 residues. Between the trimmed V and J ends, which lost 4 bases and 3 bases, there was a span of 13 bases. CDR1 is SGHTA and CDR2 is FQGTGA in the germline V gene.

The sample holds many counts of this clonotype. This chain links TRBV5-1 with TRBJ2-6, with TRBD1 as a possible D gene (6 bases). The V and J ends lost 2 bases and 1 base respectively, with 10 bases between them. The CDR3 is made up of 16 amino acids. Germline V CDR1 and CDR2: SGHRS, YFSETQ. CDR3 in amino acids: CASSLQQGSGANVLTF. CDR3 bases: TGCGCCAGCAGCTTACAACAGGGTTCTGGGGCCAACGTCCTGACTTTC.

Details on this clonotype: This could be a read error, since a much larger clone is one nucleotide away. The chain has TRBV29-1 and TRBJ2-7; no clear D gene. Germline CDR1 SQVTM, CDR2 ANQGSEA. The CDR3 is made up of 12 amino acids. The CDR3 loop is CNAAEGSDEQYF. In nucleotides, the CDR3 is TGCAACGCCGCCGAAGGCTCCGACGAGCAGTACTTC.

This clonotype was seen repeatedly, ten times or more. V and J are TRBV7-2 and TRBJ1-1, with no clear D. Per the germline V gene, CDR1 is SGHTA and CDR2 is FQGNSA. V was pared by 3 bases and J by 0 bases, with 8 bases between. CDR3 size: 14 residues. This CDR3 is CASSFPFMNTEAFF. The CDR3 coding sequence is TGTGCCAGCAGCTTTCCGTTCATGAACACTGAAGCTTTCTTT.

In its sample, this clonotype was seen many times. J is TRBJ1-2 and V is TRBV29-1, with D hard to call. Trimming removed 6 bases from V and 7 bases from J, with 18 bases in between. The CDR3 loop spans 13 amino acids. Germline CDR1 and CDR2: SQVTM and ANQGSEA. The CDR3 nucleotides are TGCAGCGTCGTCTCTTTCGTGGCAGGTGGCTACACCTTC. Protein product: CSVVSFVAGGYTF.